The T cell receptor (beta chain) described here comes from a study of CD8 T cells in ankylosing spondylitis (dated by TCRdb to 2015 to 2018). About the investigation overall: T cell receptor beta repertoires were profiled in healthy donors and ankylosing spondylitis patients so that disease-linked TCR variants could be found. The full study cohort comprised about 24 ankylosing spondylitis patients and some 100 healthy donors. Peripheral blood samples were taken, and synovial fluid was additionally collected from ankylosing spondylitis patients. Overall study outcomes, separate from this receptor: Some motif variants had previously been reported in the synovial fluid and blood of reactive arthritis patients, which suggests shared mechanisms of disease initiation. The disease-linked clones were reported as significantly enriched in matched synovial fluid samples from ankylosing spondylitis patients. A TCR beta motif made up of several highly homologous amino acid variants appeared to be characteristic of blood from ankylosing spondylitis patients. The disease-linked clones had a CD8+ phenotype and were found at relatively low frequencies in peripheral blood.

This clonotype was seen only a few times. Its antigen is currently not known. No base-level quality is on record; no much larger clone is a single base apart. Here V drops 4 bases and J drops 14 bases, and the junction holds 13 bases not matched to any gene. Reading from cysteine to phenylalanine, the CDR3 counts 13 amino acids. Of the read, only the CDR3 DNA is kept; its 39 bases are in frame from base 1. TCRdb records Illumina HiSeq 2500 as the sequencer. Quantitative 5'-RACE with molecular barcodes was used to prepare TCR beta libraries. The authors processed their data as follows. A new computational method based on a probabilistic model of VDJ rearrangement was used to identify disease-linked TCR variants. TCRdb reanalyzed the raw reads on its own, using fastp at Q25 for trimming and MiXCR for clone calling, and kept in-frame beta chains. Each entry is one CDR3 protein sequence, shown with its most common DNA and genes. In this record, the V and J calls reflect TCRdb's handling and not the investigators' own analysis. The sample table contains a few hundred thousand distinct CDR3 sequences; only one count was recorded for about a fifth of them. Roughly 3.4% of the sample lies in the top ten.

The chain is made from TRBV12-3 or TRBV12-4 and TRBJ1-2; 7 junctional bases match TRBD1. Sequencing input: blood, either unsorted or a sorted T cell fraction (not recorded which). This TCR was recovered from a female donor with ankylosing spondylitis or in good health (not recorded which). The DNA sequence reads TGTGCCAGCAGTTATCCAGGGGGGGTGGCTGGAACCTTC. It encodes CASSYPGGVAGTF.